These 3 T cell receptor beta chains were sequenced from one sample in a study of CD8 T cells in Susac syndrome. Random hexamers primed reverse transcription of roughly 0.5 to 1 ug RNA. TCRdb reanalysed the immunoSEQ multiplex PCR reads using MiXCR and keeps one entry per CDR3 protein. The sample holds 150,000 to 200,000 distinct CDR3 sequences, 85% to 95% seen once. Material: CD8+ T cells from PBMCs. These receptors were collected from a human donor with multiple sclerosis.

This rearrangement joins TRBV7-9 to TRBJ2-7, with 9 bases aligning to TRBD2. The V segment lost 5 bases and the J segment 4 bases; nucleotides outside the gene matches: 12. The CDR3 totals 16 residues. Germline lookup yields CDR1 SEHNR and CDR2 FQNEAQ (reference sequence). As DNA, the CDR3 is TGTGCCAGCAGCACTCCGGGACTAGCTTTCCCTTACGAGCAGTACTTC. Amino acid sequence: CASSTPGLAFPYEQYF. Full variable domain (remainder filled in from reference TRBV7-9 and TRBJ2-7): DTGVSQNPRHKITKRGQNVTFRCDPISEHNRLYWYRQTLGQGPEFLTYFQNEAQLEKSRLLSDRFSAERPKGSFSTLEIQRTEQGDSAMYLCASSTPGLAFPYEQYFGPGTRLTVT.

The chain couples TRBV29-1 to TRBJ2-7; D remains unclear. CDR1 is SQVTM and CDR2 is ANQGSEA in the germline V gene. V lost 4 bases and J 3 bases, leaving 7 bases between the germline ends. This CDR3 spans 11 amino acids. The CDR3 sequence: CSVVWGYEQYF. The CDR3 DNA is TGCAGCGTTGTTTGGGGCTACGAGCAGTACTTC.

V and J are TRBV7-9 and TRBJ2-7, with TRBD1 identical over 7 bases. This CDR3 has 13 amino acids. After removal of 4 bases from V and 1 base from J, the junction contained 1 base not matched to a gene. Germline CDR1 reads SEHNR; CDR2 reads FQNEAQ (reference sequence). The CDR3 loop reads CASSSTGSYEQYF. In DNA form, the CDR3 reads TGTGCCAGCAGCTCGACAGGGTCCTACGAGCAGTACTTC. Full variable domain (remainder filled in from reference TRBV7-9 and TRBJ2-7): DTGVSQNPRHKITKRGQNVTFRCDPISEHNRLYWYRQTLGQGPEFLTYFQNEAQLEKSRLLSDRFSAERPKGSFSTLEIQRTEQGDSAMYLCASSSTGSYEQYFGPGTRLTVT.